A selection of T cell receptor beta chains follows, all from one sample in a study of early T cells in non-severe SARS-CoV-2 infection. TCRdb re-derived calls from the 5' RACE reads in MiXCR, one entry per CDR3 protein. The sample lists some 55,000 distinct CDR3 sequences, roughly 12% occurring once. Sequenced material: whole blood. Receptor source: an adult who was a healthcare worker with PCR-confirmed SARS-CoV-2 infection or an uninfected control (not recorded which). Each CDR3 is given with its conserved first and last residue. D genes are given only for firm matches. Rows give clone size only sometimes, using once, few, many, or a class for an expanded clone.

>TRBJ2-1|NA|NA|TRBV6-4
TGTGCCAGCGCCCGACGGAACAATGAGCAGTTCTTC
CASARRNNEQFF
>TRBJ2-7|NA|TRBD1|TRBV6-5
TGTGCCAGCAGTTACTCGCGGGACAGGGGATACGAGCAGTACTTC
CASSYSRDRGYEQYF
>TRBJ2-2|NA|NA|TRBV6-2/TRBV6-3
TGTGCCAGCGAGAGGGACCTATACACCGGGGAGCTGTTTTTT
CASERDLYTGELFF
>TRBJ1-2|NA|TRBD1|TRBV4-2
TGTGCCAGCAGCCAAGAAGACAGGGGCCGGTATGGCTACACCTTC
CASSQEDRGRYGYTF
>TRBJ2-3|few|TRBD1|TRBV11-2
TGTGCCAGCAGGTACAGGACAGGGTTAAATGAAGATACGCAGTATTTT
CASRYRTGLNEDTQYF
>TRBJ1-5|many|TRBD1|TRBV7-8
TGTGCCAGCAGCACTCGGACAGGTAGTCAGCCCCAGCATTTT
CASSTRTGSQPQHF
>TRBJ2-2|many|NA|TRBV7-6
TGTGCCAGCTGGGAGGCGGAGACCGGGGAGCTGTTTTTT
CASWEAETGELFF
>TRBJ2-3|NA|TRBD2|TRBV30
TGTGCCTGGAATATAGGGGTCTTCGGGCTAGCGGTAACTAGCACAGATACGCAGTATTTT
CAWNIGVFGLAVTSTDTQYF
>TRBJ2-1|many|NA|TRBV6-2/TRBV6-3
NA
CASSSLTFGQGTFF
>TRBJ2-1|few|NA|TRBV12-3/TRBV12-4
TGTGCCAGCAGAACGGGACTTCCCTACAATGAGCAGTTCTTC
CASRTGLPYNEQFF
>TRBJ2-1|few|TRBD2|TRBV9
TGTGCCAGCAGCGTTGCTCCTAGCGGGAGCGAGCAGTTCTTC
CASSVAPSGSEQFF
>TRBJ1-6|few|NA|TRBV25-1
TGTGCCAGCAATCAGGGACTAGGGAATTCACCCCTCCACTTT
CASNQGLGNSPLHF
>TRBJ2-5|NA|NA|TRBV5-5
TGTGCCAGCAGCTTTGGACTCTCCGGCGGGACCCAGTACTTC
CASSFGLSGGTQYF
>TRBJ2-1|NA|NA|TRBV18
TGTGCCAGCTCACCACCAGGGGTGAATGAGCAGTTCTTC
CASSPPGVNEQFF